The T cell receptor beta chain described here comes from a study of cytomegalovirus exposure and HLA in healthy donors. The PCR employed 60 Vbeta primers together with 13 Jbeta primers. Clones were sequenced by immunoSEQ multiplex PCR, and TCRdb holds only the in-frame ones, with some missing. The table has about 140,000 clones, about four fifths seen once. The CDR3 extends over 15 amino acids. Germline loops: CDR1 LGHNA, CDR2 YSLEER. Deletions cut 0 bases from V and 4 bases from J, with 12 bases between. Sequencing input: PBMCs. The sequence was collected from a male donor in good health and CMV-seronegative. The chain employs TRBV4-3 and TRBJ1-1; a weak D match, TRBD1 (5 bases). The CDR3 protein is CASSQDAGGVTEAFF. The CDR3 nucleotides are TGCGCCAGCAGCCAAGATGCGGGGGGGGTCACTGAAGCTTTCTTT.